This entry concerns a single T cell receptor beta chain. The data were obtained in a study of T cell changes during pregnancy in multiple sclerosis. The trim removed 5 bases at V and 0 bases at J, leaving 3 bases unmatched. Germline V gene sequence: CDR1 SGHVS, CDR2 FQNEAQ. This CDR3 region has 14 residues. Produced via immunoSEQ multiplex PCR; TCRdb's table is partial and in-frame only. The sample includes over 30,000 clones, 75% to 95% of them seen just once. The TCR sequence derives from a female donor in good health, enrolled as a control in a pregnancy study. The V call is TRBV7-8, the J call TRBJ1-1, with TRBD1 identical over 7 bases. The specimen comprised CD8+ T cells from peripheral blood mononuclear cells, sampled in the second trimester of pregnancy. CDR3 sequence (DNA): TGTGCCAGCAGCGAGGACAGGATGAACACTGAAGCTTTCTTT. This codes for CASSEDRMNTEAFF.